A single sample gave rise to the 28 T cell receptor beta chains below, sequenced in a study of radiotherapy plus CTLA-4 blockade in lung cancer. Clones were read by immunoSEQ multiplex PCR, and TCRdb kept only the in-frame ones, dropping some. The top ten clones hold 0.65% to 1% of a sample with 90,000 to 95,000 clones, around 82% of them seen once. The sample in question was peripheral blood, obtained from a patient treated with radiotherapy plus ipilimumab. Receptors were obtained from a human donor with non-small cell lung cancer who had stable disease on radiotherapy plus ipilimumab.

The rearrangement links TRBV2 to TRBJ1-2; TRBD1 might be the D (5 bases). Germline CDR1 is SNHLY and CDR2 is FYNNEI. This CDR3 region has 15 residues. Between the trimmed V and J ends, which lost 0 bases and 8 bases, there was a span of 16 bases. CDR3 protein: CASSEAQGRLRGYTF. Written as DNA, the CDR3 is TGTGCCAGCAGTGAAGCCCAGGGACGGCTCAGAGGCTACACCTTC.

The chain uses TRBV6-1 and TRBJ2-1; perhaps TRBD1 as D (6 bases). Germline CDR1 is MNHNS and CDR2 is SASEGT. This CDR3 is built from 16 residues. With 2 bases removed from V and 9 bases from J, the gap between germline ends came to 20 bases. This chain's CDR3 is CASSETLRIRGSEQFF. CDR3 DNA: TGTGCCAGCAGTGAAACCCTGCGGATCAGGGGTAGTGAGCAGTTCTTC.

The chain combines TRBV20-1 with TRBJ2-7; D is unresolved. V lost 3 bases and J lost 6, with 9 bases in between. There are 11 residues in the CDR3. Germline loops: CDR1 DFQATT, CDR2 SNEGSKA (reference sequence). The CDR3 region has the DNA TGCAGTGCTAGTATCCCGATCGAGCAGTACTTC. Amino acids: CSASIPIEQYF.

The chain has TRBV18 and TRBJ1-4, with D tentatively TRBD1 (5 bases). Germline CDR1 reads KGHSH; CDR2 reads LQKENI. The CDR3 has 17 residues. Trimming took off 3 bases at V and 3 bases at J, with 17 bases between the two ends. CDR3 sequence reads: CASSPSPGGNANEKLFF. CDR3 in DNA: TGTGCCAGCTCACCCTCTCCGGGGGGGAATGCTAATGAAAAACTGTTTTTT.

Details on this clone: The same CDR3 also results from other DNA sequences found in this sample. The chain is built from TRBV28 and TRBJ2-7; no clear D. Germline-derived CDR1 and CDR2 are MDHEN and SYDVKM. The CDR3 spans 12 residues. V was clipped by 6 bases and J by 2 bases, with 8 bases between them. The CDR3 DNA reads TGTGCCAGCAGCCCCGGCCCCTACGAGCAGTACTTC. Residues: CASSPGPYEQYF.

This clone was counted between two and nine times. The CDR3 coding sequence is TGTGCCAGCAAGAGGGCCATGCGAACAGGCGCTTACGAGCAGTACTTC. Translation: CASKRAMRTGAYEQYF. This chain joins TRBV2 and TRBJ2-7; perhaps D is TRBD1 or TRBD2 (5 bases each). CDR1 SNHLY and CDR2 FYNNEI come from the germline V gene. The CDR3 length is 16 residues. V was pared by 7 bases and J by 4 bases, with 23 bases between.

The chain employs TRBV2 and TRBJ2-1, with no clear D. Germline CDR1 is SNHLY and CDR2 is FYNNEI. This CDR3 region has 14 residues. Between the trimmed V and J ends, which lost 3 bases and 6 bases, there was a span of 12 bases. Written as DNA, the CDR3 is TGTGCCAGCAGTGACCTAGTCCGCGGCAATGAGCAGTTCTTC. Amino acids: CASSDLVRGNEQFF.

The rearrangement joins TRBV19 to TRBJ1-5; the match to TRBD1 covers 7 bases. The V gene end was trimmed by 3 bases and the J gene end by 3 bases; junction bases not matched to a gene: 8. Per the germline V gene, CDR1 is LNHDA and CDR2 is SQIVND (reference sequence). This CDR3 region has 16 residues. The CDR3: CASSILRDRDNQPQHF. The CDR3 DNA is TGTGCCAGTAGTATCCTCCGAGACAGGGACAATCAGCCCCAGCATTTT.

This clone was recorded only once. The J gene is TRBJ1-4, the V gene TRBV19; TRBD1 might be the D (6 bases). The V and J ends lost 3 bases and 7 bases respectively, with 9 bases between them. Germline V lookup: CDR1 LNHDA, CDR2 SQIVND (reference sequence). This CDR3 comprises 13 residues. The CDR3: CASSITGAEKLFF. The CDR3 DNA is TGTGCCAGTAGTATTACGGGGGCTGAAAAACTGTTTTTT.

The V and J genes are TRBV27 and TRBJ1-4; tentative D call: TRBD1 (5 bases). Germline V gene data show CDR1 as MNHEY and CDR2 as SMNVEV (reference sequence). The CDR3 is 13 amino acids. V was clipped by 3 bases and J by 11 bases, with 13 bases between them. CDR3 sequence (DNA): TGTGCCAGCAGTTTGGGGACGGGTAGGAAACTGTTTTTT. It translates to CASSLGTGRKLFF.

As concerns this clone: The CDR3 does not close with the conserved phenylalanine or tryptophan, likely indicating a read error. The chain couples TRBV5-1 to TRBJ1-1; possible D gene TRBD1, 5 bases. The CDR3 length is 13 residues. V gave up 4 bases and J gave up 4 bases, with 11 bases separating them. CDR1 and CDR2 (germline): SGHRS, YFSETQ. CDR3 region: CASSPLGGTEAFL. CDR3 in DNA: TGCGCCAGCAGCCCGCTGGGGGGCACTGAAGCTTTCCTT.

This clone was found a few times. V is TRBV19 and J is TRBJ2-7, with a weak D call TRBD1 (6 bases). Trimming removed 4 bases from V and 1 base from J, with 14 bases in between. Germline V CDR1 and CDR2: LNHDA, SQIVND (reference sequence). The CDR3 is 15 amino acids. CDR3 in amino acids: CASSTDSRPSYEQYF. CDR3 in DNA: TGTGCCAGTAGTACGGACAGCCGGCCATCCTACGAGCAGTACTTC.

The J gene is TRBJ2-5, the V gene TRBV5-1, with 7 bases aligning to TRBD2. This CDR3 spans 13 amino acids. After removal of 3 bases from V and 4 bases from J, the junction contained 3 bases not matched to a gene. Germline CDR1 is SGHRS and CDR2 is YFSETQ. CDR3 in amino acids: CASSWIAGETQYF. CDR3 sequence (DNA): TGCGCCAGCAGCTGGATAGCGGGAGAGACCCAGTACTTC.

The chain couples TRBV13 to TRBJ2-7; D may match TRBD1 or TRBD2 (5 bases each). The CDR3 length is 14 residues. Trimming removed 2 bases at V and 2 bases at J, with 10 bases between. Germline V gene data show CDR1 as PRHDT and CDR2 as FYEKMQ (reference sequence). The CDR3 bases are TGTGCCAGCAGCTTATGGGACCGCGCCTACGAGCAGTACTTC. Translating gives CASSLWDRAYEQYF.

V and J are TRBV27 and TRBJ2-3; D could derive from TRBD1 or TRBD2 (6 bases each). Germline assignment: CDR1 MNHEY and CDR2 SMNVEV (reference sequence). This CDR3 is built from 16 residues. The V end lost 1 base, the J end lost 4 bases, and 15 bases lay between the germline ends. CDR3 protein: CASSLWGASDPDTQYF. The CDR3 nucleotides read TGTGCCAGCAGTTTATGGGGGGCTTCGGACCCAGATACGCAGTATTTT.

This clone came up once. The chain couples TRBV5-8 to TRBJ1-1; no clear D gene. Per germline, CDR1 SGHTS and CDR2 YDEGEE. V lost 2 bases to trimming and J lost 5 bases, with 7 bases between them. The CDR3 totals 12 residues. The CDR3 nucleotides are TGTGCCAGCAGCTTCGGCCGGACTGAAGCTTTCTTT. Its protein product is CASSFGRTEAFF. The variable domain in full, completed from reference TRBV5-8 and TRBJ1-1, reads EAGVTQSPTHLIKTRGQQATLRCSPISGHTSVYWYQQALGLGLQFLLWYDEGEERNRGNFPPRFSGRQFPNYSSELNVNALELEDSALYLCASSFGRTEAFFGQGTRLTVV.

The chain joins TRBV19 to TRBJ1-2; D uncertain. CDR1 is LNHDA, CDR2 SQIVND, per germline (reference sequence). With 9 bases removed from V and 4 bases from J, the gap between germline ends came to 12 bases. The CDR3 is 12 residues long. CDR3: CASSETAYGYTF. The CDR3 bases are TGTGCCAGCTCCGAGACGGCCTATGGCTACACCTTC.

The rearrangement uses TRBV10-2 and TRBJ1-1, with D unresolved. Between the trimmed V and J ends, which lost 7 bases and 1 base, there was a span of 4 bases. CDR3 length: 11 residues. From germline, CDR1 is WSHSY and CDR2 SAAADI. The CDR3 loop is CASTQNTEAFF. CDR3 coding DNA: TGCGCCAGCACACAGAACACTGAAGCTTTCTTT.

The CDR3 protein is CASSFPRGPSNEQFF. The CDR3 region has the DNA TGTGCCAGCAGTTTCCCTAGGGGGCCGAGTAATGAGCAGTTCTTC. V and J are TRBV28 and TRBJ2-1; 7 bases line up with TRBD1. Trimming removed 3 bases from V and 7 bases from J; junction bases left unmatched: 9. The germline V gene encodes CDR1 MDHEN and CDR2 SYDVKM. CDR3 size: 15 residues.

This chain joins TRBV28 and TRBJ2-3; TRBD1 matches at 7 bases. The CDR3 has 15 residues. Trimming removed 4 bases from V and 2 bases from J; junction bases left unmatched: 6. Germline V gene lookup returns CDR1 MDHEN and CDR2 SYDVKM. CDR3 nucleotides: TGTGCCAGCAGTTACGGACAGGTAAACACAGATACGCAGTATTTT. Its protein is CASSYGQVNTDTQYF.

Notes on this clone: An end of the junction differs from the germline gene, which may be a read error. This chain connects TRBV6-1 to TRBJ2-1; 7 nucleotides match TRBD1. Germline CDR1 is MNHNS and CDR2 is SASEGT. The CDR3 contains 12 residues. CDR3 amino acids: CVSTMDRNEQFF. The CDR3 bases are TGTGTCAGCACAATGGACAGGAATGAGCAGTTCTTC.

V gene TRBV7-3 combines with J gene TRBJ1-6, with a weak D call TRBD1 (6 bases). With 2 bases removed from V and 5 bases from J, the gap between germline ends came to 7 bases. The length of the CDR3 is 14 residues. Germline CDR1 is SGHTA and CDR2 is FQGTGA. CDR3 residues: CASSLDRHNSPLHF. The CDR3 nucleotides are TGTGCCAGCAGCTTAGACAGGCATAATTCACCCCTCCACTTT.

V gene TRBV5-1 combines with J gene TRBJ2-4; D not resolved. The length of the CDR3 is 13 residues. V was clipped by 0 bases and J by 7 bases, with 8 bases between them. Germline loops: CDR1 SGHRS, CDR2 YFSETQ. CDR3 in amino acids: CASSLVVDNIQYF. Written as DNA, the CDR3 is TGCGCCAGCAGCTTGGTTGTAGATAACATTCAGTACTTC.

This clone has a single count. The V gene is TRBV5-1, the J gene TRBJ2-1; D tentatively fits TRBD1 or TRBD2 (5 bases each). V gave up 3 bases and J gave up 4 bases, with 11 bases separating them. Germline CDR1 SGHRS, CDR2 YFSETQ. The CDR3 consists of 14 residues. This chain's CDR3 is CASSSAGAYNEQFF. CDR3 nucleotides: TGCGCCAGCAGCTCCGCCGGGGCTTACAATGAGCAGTTCTTC.

The chain couples TRBV19 to TRBJ1-5, with 7 bases that match TRBD1. Germline CDR1 is LNHDA and CDR2 is SQIVND (reference sequence). V lost 6 bases and J lost 6; bases outside the gene matches: 5. The CDR3 is made up of 13 amino acids. The CDR3 region has the DNA TGTGCCAGTAGGTGGCAGGGGGGTCAGCCCCAGCATTTT. Its protein is CASRWQGGQPQHF.

This clone was detected once. The genes are TRBV7-8 and TRBJ2-7, with D possibly TRBD1 on 5 matching bases. CDR3 length equals 17 residues. Trimming cost V 1 base and J 0 bases, with 16 bases left between them. CDR1 and CDR2 from the germline V gene are SGHVS and FQNEAQ. CDR3 in amino acids: CASSLGRTGTNSYEQYF. The CDR3 nucleotides read TGTGCCAGCAGCTTAGGTCGTACAGGAACAAACTCCTACGAGCAGTACTTC.

The chain joins TRBV5-1 to TRBJ2-1; D unresolved. The germline V gene has CDR1 SGHRS and CDR2 YFSETQ. This CDR3 is built from 12 residues. Trimming removed 4 bases from V and 3 bases from J, with 5 bases in between. CDR3 sequence reads: CASSLNYNEQFF. CDR3 nucleotides: TGCGCCAGCAGCCTTAACTACAATGAGCAGTTCTTC.

The chain employs TRBV14 and TRBJ2-5, with 8 bases lining up with TRBD1. Germline V gene data show CDR1 as SGHDN and CDR2 as FVKESK. The V segment lost 0 bases and the J segment 5 bases; nucleotides outside the gene matches: 8. The CDR3 is 16 residues long. The CDR3 sequence: CASSQDPGGAGETQYF. In nucleotides, the CDR3 is TGTGCCAGCAGCCAAGATCCAGGGGGCGCGGGGGAGACCCAGTACTTC.